These 10 T cell receptor beta chains originate from one sample sequenced in a study of T cells in Graves' hyperthyroidism and ophthalmopathy (dated by TCRdb to 2018 to 2020). Library preparation employed multiplex PCR. This sample was sequenced with an Illumina HiSeq 2000. TCR beta CDR3 regions were amplified from RNA transcripts. The first round of RT-PCR for the TCR CDR3 was performed with the HTBI primer set and the Qiagen OneStep RT-PCR kit. TCRdb reanalyzed the raw reads on its own, using fastp at Q25 for trimming and MiXCR for clone calling, and kept in-frame beta chains. Rows with one shared CDR3 protein collapse into an entry with the most common genes and DNA. The sample profile shows a few hundred thousand distinct CDR3 sequences; around 13% of them were found once. The ten biggest clones cover about 5% of the sample. Sequences were obtained from blood. Every receptor here comes from a woman aged 18-29 years with Graves' hyperthyroidism.

The chain employs TRBV4-3 and TRBJ2-1, with a possible D match to TRBD1 (6 bases). The CDR3 contains 15 residues. Germline lookup yields CDR1 LGHNA and CDR2 YSLEER. V was trimmed by 0 bases and J by 4 bases, leaving 10 bases between them. The CDR3 DNA reads as TGCGCCAGCAGCCAAGATACCGGGACATACAATGAGCAGTTCTTC. Translation: CASSQDTGTYNEQFF.

This clonotype has a handful of counts. The chain recombines TRBV7-9 with TRBJ1-2; the match to TRBD1 covers 7 bases. J lost 4 bases, V lost 1 base, and 12 bases had no gene match. Germline CDR1 SEHNR, CDR2 FQNEAQ (reference sequence). The CDR3 covers 17 residues. As DNA, the CDR3 is TGTGCCAGCAGCTTAGGGAACAGGGGCCTAAGGGGCTATGGCTACACCTTC. It yields the protein CASSLGNRGLRGYGYTF.

In its sample, this clonotype was seen many times. The rearrangement joins TRBV6-1 to TRBJ2-7, with 7 bases lining up with TRBD2. The ends lost 3 bases at V and 3 bases at J; junction bases unmatched: 5. Germline CDR1 and CDR2: MNHNS and SASEGT. The CDR3 loop spans 14 amino acids. The DNA of the CDR3 is TGTGCCAGCAGTGACCCCGGGGGGATCTACGAGCAGTACTTC. Translated, it gives CASSDPGGIYEQYF.

V usage is TRBV6-1 and J usage is TRBJ2-5; weak D call: TRBD2 (5 bases). Trimming took 7 bases from V and 6 from J, leaving 18 bases between them. The CDR3 is 14 amino acids. Germline V gene data show CDR1 as MNHNS and CDR2 as SASEGT. The CDR3 here is CASISVAGSQTQYF. CDR3 nucleotide sequence: TGTGCCAGCATCTCCGTCGCGGGTAGCCAGACCCAGTACTTC.

At least ten counts were recorded for this clonotype. J is TRBJ2-1 and V is TRBV20-1; D remains unclear. The V end was cut by 1 base, the J end by 9 bases, with 7 bases between. This CDR3 region has 11 residues. Germline V CDR1 and CDR2: DFQATT, SNEGSKA (reference sequence). The DNA of the CDR3 is TGCAGTGCTAGAGCCTTGGGTGAGCAGTTCTTC. Residues: CSARALGEQFF.

This clonotype was found a few times. This rearrangement joins TRBV9 to TRBJ1-6; TRBD1 might be the D (5 bases). There are 16 residues in the CDR3. Per germline, CDR1 SGDLS and CDR2 YYNGEE. Trimming stripped 4 bases from V and 4 bases from J, with 15 bases between. The CDR3 coding sequence is TGTGCCAGCAGCCCGGGGCCGGGATTTTATAATTCACCCCTCCACTTT. This encodes CASSPGPGFYNSPLHF.

J is TRBJ2-1 and V is TRBV14; 10 bases match TRBD1. The CDR3 is 15 residues long. CDR1 SGHDN and CDR2 FVKESK come from the germline V gene. The J segment lost 2 bases and the V segment lost 6 bases, leaving 4 bases of the junction unmatched. For the CDR3, the DNA is TGTGCCAGCAGTAGGGACAGGGGAGCCTACAATGAGCAGTTCTTC. It encodes CASSRDRGAYNEQFF. Variable domain in full (rest from reference TRBV14 and TRBJ2-1): EAGVTQFPSHSVIEKGQTVTLRCDPISGHDNLYWYRRVMGKEIKFLLHFVKESKQDESGMPNNRFLAERTGGTYSTLKVQPAELEDSGVYFCASSRDRGAYNEQFFGPGTRLTVL.

This clonotype was counted many times. The rearrangement joins TRBV12-3 or TRBV12-4 to TRBJ2-2, with D perhaps TRBD1 (6 bases). The CDR3 length is 15 residues. V dropped 3 bases and J dropped 0 bases, with 8 bases sitting between them. The CDR3 nucleotides are TGTGCCAGCAGTTTGGGGACACCGAACACCGGGGAGCTGTTTTTT. Translating gives CASSLGTPNTGELFF.

Many counts were recorded for this clonotype. The CDR3: CAWSRTRRRYEQYF. CDR3 DNA sequence: TGTGCCTGGAGCCGTACTAGGCGACGCTACGAGCAGTACTTC. The J gene is TRBJ2-7, the V gene TRBV30; the D gene is possibly TRBD2 (5 bases). Trimming cost V 3 bases and J 3 bases, with 15 bases left between them. CDR3 length: 14 amino acids. CDR1 and CDR2 from the germline V gene are GTSNPN and SVGIG (reference sequence).

This sequence joins TRBV20-1 and TRBJ1-2, with 8 bases aligning to TRBD1. The CDR3 length is 15 residues. Germline V gene lookup returns CDR1 DFQATT and CDR2 SNEGSKA (reference sequence). V lost 3 bases to trimming and J lost 4 bases; unmatched junction nucleotides: 10. CDR3 in DNA: TGCAGTGCTAGTGTCAGGGGGCAAGGGCGCTATGGCTACACCTTC. Its protein product is CSASVRGQGRYGYTF.